The clone carrying this T cell receptor (beta chain) appeared a single time. Authors' methods: Quantification of nucleated cells was approximated via reference gene primer amplification. Sequencing was performed with immunoSEQ multiplex PCR; in TCRdb, only in-frame clones are kept and a portion is missing. V, J and clone size derive from that table, while D and trimming were established from the DNA sequence. The table lists 250,000 to 350,000 clones, around 85% of them singletons, with roughly 1.5% in the top ten. The data are from a study of blood T cell repertoires in COVID-19. About the research overall: Acute and convalescent COVID-19 samples came from the United States, Italy and Spain. From T cells, B-cell-depleted T cells, or PBMCs came the material, which was cDNA or gDNA.

In Seattle, patients joined the study during active infection and were tracked longitudinally. Sequenced: peripheral blood. The sequence derives from a human donor with COVID-19, enrolled during active disease. The donor label of this sample is uncertain.

The CDR3 nucleotides are TGTGCCAGCTCGCCTACTAGCGGCTACAACACCGGGGAGCTGTTTTTT. Translation gives CASSPTSGYNTGELFF. This chain links TRBV18 with TRBJ2-2; the match to TRBD2 covers 8 bases. CDR1 and CDR2 (germline): KGHSH, LQKENI. This CDR3 is built from 16 residues. With 6 bases clipped from V and 2 bases from J, the junction kept 8 bases outside the gene matches.